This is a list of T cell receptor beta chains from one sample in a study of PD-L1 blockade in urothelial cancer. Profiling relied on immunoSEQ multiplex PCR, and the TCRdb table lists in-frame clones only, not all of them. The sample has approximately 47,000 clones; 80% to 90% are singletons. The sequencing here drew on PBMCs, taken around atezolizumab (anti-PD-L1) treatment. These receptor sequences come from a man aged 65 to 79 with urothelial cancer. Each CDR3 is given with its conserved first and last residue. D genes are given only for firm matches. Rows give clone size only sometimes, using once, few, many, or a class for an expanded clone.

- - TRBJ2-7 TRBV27 CASSLGQSYEQYF TGTGCCAGCAGTCTCGGACAAAGCTACGAGCAGTACTTC
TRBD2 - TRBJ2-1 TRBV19 CASSASGSVLYNEQFF TGTGCCAGTAGCGCTAGCGGGAGCGTCCTTTACAATGAGCAGTTCTTC
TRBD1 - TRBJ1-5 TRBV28 CASSLARTGGTNQPQHF TGTGCCAGCAGTCTCGCCAGGACAGGTGGGACCAACCAGCCCCAGCATTTT
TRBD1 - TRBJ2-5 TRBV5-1 CASSLRTGGQETQYF TGCGCCAGCAGCTTGCGTACAGGGGGCCAAGAGACCCAGTACTTC
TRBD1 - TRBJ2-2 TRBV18 CASSPIGQGADTGELFF TGTGCCAGCTCACCAATCGGGCAGGGGGCTGACACCGGGGAGCTGTTTTTT
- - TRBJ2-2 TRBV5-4 CASSLRTEWTGELFF TGTGCCAGCAGCTTGAGGACAGAGTGGACCGGGGAGCTGTTTTTT
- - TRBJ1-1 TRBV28 CASSPPWNTEAFF TGTGCCAGCAGTCCCCCCTGGAACACTGAAGCTTTCTTT
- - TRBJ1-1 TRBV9 CASSAENEAFF TGTGCCAGCAGCGCTGAGAATGAAGCTTTCTTT
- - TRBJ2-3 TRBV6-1 CASSAEQGDTQYF TGTGCCAGCAGTGCCGAACAGGGAGATACGCAGTATTTT
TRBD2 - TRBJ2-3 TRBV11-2 CASSLGSLAGDTQYF TGTGCCAGCAGCTTAGGATCTCTAGCGGGTGATACGCAGTATTTT
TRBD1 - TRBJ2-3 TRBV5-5 CASSSFHRGADTQYF TGTGCCAGCAGCTCCTTTCACAGGGGGGCAGATACGCAGTATTTT
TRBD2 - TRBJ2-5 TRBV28 CASYTRTLAGDGETQYF TGTGCCAGCTACACCCGCACCCTAGCGGGAGATGGAGAGACCCAGTACTTC
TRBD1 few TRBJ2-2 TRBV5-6 CASSTDRGVNTGELFF TGTGCCAGCAGCACCGACAGGGGAGTGAACACCGGGGAGCTGTTTTTT
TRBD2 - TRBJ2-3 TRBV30 CAWSVRGRASDTQYF TGTGCCTGGAGTGTACGAGGGAGGGCTTCAGATACGCAGTATTTT
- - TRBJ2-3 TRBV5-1 CASSLALAGPYTDTQYF TGCGCCAGCAGCTTGGCCCTTGCGGGCCCCTACACAGATACGCAGTATTTT
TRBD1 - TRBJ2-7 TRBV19 CASSSRGFQNEQYF TGTGCCAGTAGCTCCAGGGGGTTCCAGAACGAGCAGTACTTC
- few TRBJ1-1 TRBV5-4 CASSFLRGNTEAFF TGTGCCAGCAGCTTTCTTCGGGGGAACACTGAAGCTTTCTTT
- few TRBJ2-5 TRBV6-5 CASSYSLAGETQYF TGTGCCAGCAGTTACAGCCTAGCCGGAGAGACCCAGTACTTC
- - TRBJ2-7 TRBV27 CASSLAGLTYEQYF TGTGCCAGCAGTTTGGCAGGGCTGACCTACGAGCAGTACTTC
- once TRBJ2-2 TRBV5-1 CASSLDTGELFF TGCGCCAGCAGCCTAGACACCGGGGAGCTGTTTTTT
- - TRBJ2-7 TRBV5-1 CASSLGPTAGEQYF TGCGCCAGCAGCTTGGGCCCTACGGCGGGTGAGCAGTACTTC
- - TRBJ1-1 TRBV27 CASSRTPGTEAFF TGTGCCAGCAGTCGGACACCCGGTACTGAAGCTTTCTTT
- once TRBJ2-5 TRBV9 CASSVVSGGETQYF TGTGCCAGCAGCGTAGTTAGCGGTGGAGAGACCCAGTACTTC
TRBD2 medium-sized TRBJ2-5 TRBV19 CASSIAGTSLETQYF TGTGCCAGTAGTATAGCTGGGACTAGCTTGGAGACCCAGTACTTC
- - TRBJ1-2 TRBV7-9 CASSFQGKDGYTF TGTGCCAGCAGCTTCCAGGGGAAGGATGGCTACACCTTC
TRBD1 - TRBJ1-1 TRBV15 CATSRDRGLAYTEAFF TGTGCCACCAGCAGGGACAGGGGGCTGGCGTACACTGAAGCTTTCTTT
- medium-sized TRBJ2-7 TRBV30 CAWSLFPTLALNYEQYF TGTGCCTGGAGTCTCTTCCCCACCCTAGCTCTTAACTACGAGCAGTACTTC
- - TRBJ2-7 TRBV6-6 CASNLAESDYEQYF TGTGCCAGCAACTTGGCGGAAAGTGACTACGAGCAGTACTTC
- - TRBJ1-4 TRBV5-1 CASSLAPDSNEKLFF TGCGCCAGCAGCTTGGCCCCGGACAGCAATGAAAAACTGTTTTTT
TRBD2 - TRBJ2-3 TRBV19 CASSVLAGGITDTQYF TGTGCCAGTAGTGTCCTAGCGGGAGGGATCACAGATACGCAGTATTTT
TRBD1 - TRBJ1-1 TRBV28 CASSFPSGTVNTEAFF TGTGCCAGCAGTTTCCCTTCCGGGACAGTGAACACTGAAGCTTTCTTT
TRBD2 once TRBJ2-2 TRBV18 CASSPREAGAGELFF TGTGCCAGCTCACCTCGAGAAGCGGGAGCCGGGGAGCTGTTTTTT
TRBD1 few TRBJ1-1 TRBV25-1 CASRKQGDTEAFF TGTGCCAGCAGGAAACAGGGGGACACTGAAGCTTTCTTT
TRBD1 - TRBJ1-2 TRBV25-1 CASSDPTGGKSRGYTF TGTGCCAGCAGTGACCCAACAGGGGGAAAGTCTAGAGGCTACACCTTC
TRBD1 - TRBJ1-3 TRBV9 CASSEGARVSSGNTIYF TGTGCCAGCAGCGAGGGGGCCAGGGTGAGCTCTGGAAACACCATATATTTT
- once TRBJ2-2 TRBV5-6 CASSPPDTGELFF TGTGCCAGCAGCCCCCCGGACACCGGGGAGCTGTTTTTT
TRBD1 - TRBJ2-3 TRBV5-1 CASTGDRDRTDTQYF TGCGCCAGCACGGGTGACAGGGACCGCACAGATACGCAGTATTTT
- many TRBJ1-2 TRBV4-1 CASSRLTGTPRNGYTF TGCGCCAGCAGCCGTTTAACAGGGACCCCCAGAAATGGCTACACCTTC
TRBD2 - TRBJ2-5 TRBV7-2 CASSLESSGSWETQYF TGTGCCAGCAGCTTAGAGTCTAGCGGGAGTTGGGAGACCCAGTACTTC
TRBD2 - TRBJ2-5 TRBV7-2 CASSSGTSGRAQYF TGTGCCAGCAGCTCCGGGACTAGCGGGCGGGCCCAGTACTTC
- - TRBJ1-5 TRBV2 CASSERGSGQPQHF TGTGCCAGCAGTGAACGGGGAAGCGGTCAGCCCCAGCATTTT
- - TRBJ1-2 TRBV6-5 CASSPESNYGYTF TGTGCCAGCAGTCCGGAGTCTAACTATGGCTACACCTTC
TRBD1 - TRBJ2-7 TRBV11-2 CASTRTGDSYEQYF TGTGCCAGCACCCGGACAGGGGACTCCTACGAGCAGTACTTC
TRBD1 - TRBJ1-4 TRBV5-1 CASSAGQGATNEKLFF TGCGCCAGCAGCGCGGGACAGGGTGCAACTAATGAAAAACTGTTTTTT
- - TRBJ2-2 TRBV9 CASSVSGAGELFF TGTGCCAGCAGCGTATCGGGGGCCGGGGAGCTGTTTTTT
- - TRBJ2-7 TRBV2 CASKRENTYEQYF TGTGCCAGCAAACGGGAGAACACCTACGAGCAGTACTTC
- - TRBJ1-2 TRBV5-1 CASSFITGAGGDGYTF TGCGCCAGCAGCTTCATTACTGGGGCGGGGGGAGATGGCTACACCTTC
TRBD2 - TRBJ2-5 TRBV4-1 CASSQDPLAGGSETQYF TGCGCCAGCAGCCAAGATCCCTTGGCGGGAGGGTCGGAGACCCAGTACTTC
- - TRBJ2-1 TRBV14 CASSQAWARYNEQFF TGTGCCAGCAGCCAAGCCTGGGCCCGCTACAATGAGCAGTTCTTC
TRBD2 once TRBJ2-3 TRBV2 CASSLAGGADTQYF TGTGCCAGCAGCCTAGCGGGAGGCGCAGATACGCAGTATTTT